These 8 T cell receptor beta chains share one sample of origin, sequenced in a study of CD8 T cells in Susac syndrome. Random hexamers primed reverse transcription of about 0.45 to 1 ug RNA. TCRdb fed the immunoSEQ multiplex PCR reads into MiXCR, producing one record per CDR3 protein. Counted here are 110,000 to 150,000 distinct CDR3 sequences, approximately 96% occurring once; the ten biggest clones make up roughly 0.08%. Sequencing was done on a sample of CD4+ T cells from PBMCs. These receptors were collected from a human donor with Susac syndrome.

The V and J genes are TRBV5-4 and TRBJ2-4; D not certain. The V gene's germline CDR1 is SGHNT and CDR2 YYREEE (reference sequence). The ends were cut back, 0 bases at V and 0 bases at J, with 10 bases in the middle. The CDR3 has 16 amino acids. The CDR3 DNA follows: TGTGCCAGCAGCTTGGCCGGCACCCTAGCCAAAAACATTCAGTACTTC. Encoded protein: CASSLAGTLAKNIQYF.

This rearrangement joins TRBV24-1 to TRBJ2-5, with unresolved D. V was clipped by 4 bases and J by 4 bases, with 3 bases between them. Germline loops: CDR1 KGHDR, CDR2 SFDVKD. CDR3 size: 11 residues. The CDR3 sequence is CATSESETQYF. Here the CDR3 DNA reads TGTGCCACCAGTGAATCAGAGACCCAGTACTTC.

The gene calls are TRBV2 and TRBJ2-4, with 11 positions matching TRBD2. The length of the CDR3 is 14 residues. Germline CDR1 reads SNHLY; CDR2 reads FYNNEI. V gave up 11 bases and J gave up 8 bases; unmatched junction bases: 11. CDR3 sequence reads: CAGGTSGPQDIQYF. The CDR3 DNA is TGTGCCGGAGGGACTAGCGGACCCCAAGACATTCAGTACTTC.

Here the CDR3 reads CASSPPPGLAGGFEQFF. DNA of the CDR3: TGTGCCAGCAGCCCTCCCCCGGGACTAGCGGGAGGTTTTGAGCAGTTCTTC. The chain uses TRBV28 and TRBJ2-1; 15 nucleotides align to TRBD2. The CDR3 contains 17 residues. The V segment lost 6 bases and the J segment 9 bases; nucleotides outside the gene matches: 12. Per germline, CDR1 MDHEN and CDR2 SYDVKM.

This clonotype came up once. The chain has TRBV28 and TRBJ1-2, with TRBD1 as a possible D gene (6 bases). Trimming left V 4 bases short and J 4 bases short, with 13 bases between. Looked up from germline, CDR1 is MDHEN and CDR2 is SYDVKM. CDR3 length: 14 amino acids. The CDR3 coding sequence is TGTGCCAGCAGTTCCTCAGGGGATTCCTATGGCTACACCTTC. This codes for CASSSSGDSYGYTF.

The chain uses TRBV6-5 and TRBJ2-6; 7 positions match TRBD1. The CDR3 runs 18 residues. V lost 2 bases, J lost 1 base, and 8 bases stayed unmatched. CDR1 is MNHEY and CDR2 is SVGAGI in the germline V gene. CDR3 bases: TGTGCCAGCAGTTACCAGCCGCAGGGGGAGTCTGGGGCCAACGTCCTGACTTTC. Translating it yields CASSYQPQGESGANVLTF.

This chain links TRBV24-1 with TRBJ2-3, with 7 bases matching TRBD1. The CDR3 runs 13 residues. V dropped 3 bases and J dropped 10; count of bases not matched to a gene: 6. CDR1 and CDR2 (germline): KGHDR, SFDVKD. The CDR3 nucleotides read TGTGCCACCAGTGATCCCGGACAGGCGGCGCAGTATTTT. Its protein is CATSDPGQAAQYF.

V and J are TRBV6-6 and TRBJ2-5, with a possible D match to TRBD2 (7 bases). The CDR3 has 14 amino acids. CDR1 and CDR2 (germline): MNHNY, SVGAGI (reference sequence). V shed 2 bases and J shed 5 bases, with 12 bases lying between them. The DNA for the CDR3 is TGTGCCAGCAGTTACAGGGGGGGTAGGGAGACCCAGTACTTC. Protein sequence: CASSYRGGRETQYF.